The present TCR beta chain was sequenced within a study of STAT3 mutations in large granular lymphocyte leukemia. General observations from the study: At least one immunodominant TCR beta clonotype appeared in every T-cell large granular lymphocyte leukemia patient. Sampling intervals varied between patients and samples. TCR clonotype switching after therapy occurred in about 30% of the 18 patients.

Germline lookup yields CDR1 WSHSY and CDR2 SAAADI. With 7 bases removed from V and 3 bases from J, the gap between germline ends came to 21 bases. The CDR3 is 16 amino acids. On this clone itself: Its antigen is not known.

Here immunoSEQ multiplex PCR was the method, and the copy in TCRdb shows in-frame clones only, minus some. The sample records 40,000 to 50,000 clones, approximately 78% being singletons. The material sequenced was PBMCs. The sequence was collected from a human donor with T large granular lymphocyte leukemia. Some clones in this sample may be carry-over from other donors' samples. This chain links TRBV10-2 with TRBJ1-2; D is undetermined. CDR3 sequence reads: CASTYDPLAPYYGYTF. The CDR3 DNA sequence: TGCGCCAGCACCTACGACCCTTTGGCGCCATACTATGGCTACACCTTC.